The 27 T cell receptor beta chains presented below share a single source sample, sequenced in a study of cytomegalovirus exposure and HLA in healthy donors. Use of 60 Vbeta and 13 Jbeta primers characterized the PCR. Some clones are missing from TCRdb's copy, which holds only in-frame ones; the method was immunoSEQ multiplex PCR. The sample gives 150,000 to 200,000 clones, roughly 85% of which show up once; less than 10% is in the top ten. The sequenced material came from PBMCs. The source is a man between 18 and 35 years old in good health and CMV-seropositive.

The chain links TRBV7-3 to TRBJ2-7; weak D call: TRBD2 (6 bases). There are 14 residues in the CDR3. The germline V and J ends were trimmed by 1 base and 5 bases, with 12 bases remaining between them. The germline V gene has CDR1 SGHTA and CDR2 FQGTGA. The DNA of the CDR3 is TGTGCCAGCAGCTTAAGGGGAGGCGGTGACGAGCAGTACTTC. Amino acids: CASSLRGGGDEQYF.

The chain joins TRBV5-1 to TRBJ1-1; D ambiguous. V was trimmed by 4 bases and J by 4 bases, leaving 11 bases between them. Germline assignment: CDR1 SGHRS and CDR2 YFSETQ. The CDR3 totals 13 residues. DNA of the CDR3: TGCGCCAGCAGCGATTATACGGGCACTGAAGCTTTCTTT. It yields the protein CASSDYTGTEAFF.

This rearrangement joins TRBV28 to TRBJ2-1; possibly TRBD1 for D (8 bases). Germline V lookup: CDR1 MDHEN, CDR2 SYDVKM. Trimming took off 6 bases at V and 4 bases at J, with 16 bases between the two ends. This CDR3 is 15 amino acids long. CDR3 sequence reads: CASRTGQGGYNEQFF. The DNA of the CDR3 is TGTGCCAGCAGAACCGGACAGGGAGGGTACAATGAGCAGTTCTTC.

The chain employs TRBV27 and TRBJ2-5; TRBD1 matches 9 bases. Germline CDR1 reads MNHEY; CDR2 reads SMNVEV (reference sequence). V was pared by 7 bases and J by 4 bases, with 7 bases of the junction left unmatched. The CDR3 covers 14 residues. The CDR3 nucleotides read TGTGCCAGCAAAACCGGGACAGGGTTAGAGACCCAGTACTTC. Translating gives CASKTGTGLETQYF.

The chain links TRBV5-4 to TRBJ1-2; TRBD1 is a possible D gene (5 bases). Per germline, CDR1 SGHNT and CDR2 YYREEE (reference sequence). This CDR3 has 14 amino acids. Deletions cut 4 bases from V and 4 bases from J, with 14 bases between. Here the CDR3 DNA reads TGTGCCAGCAGCCCGCAGGGTGGCAGCTATGGCTACACCTTC. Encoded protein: CASSPQGGSYGYTF.

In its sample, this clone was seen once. In DNA, the CDR3 is TGTGCCAGCAGGGACGGGGGACGAGGGCCCTCTCAGCCCCAGCATTTT. Translated, it gives CASRDGGRGPSQPQHF. The rearrangement uses TRBV28 and TRBJ1-5; D perhaps matches TRBD1 (5 bases). The CDR3 has 16 amino acids. The germline V gene encodes CDR1 MDHEN and CDR2 SYDVKM. Trimming cost V 6 bases and J 6 bases, with 21 bases left between them.

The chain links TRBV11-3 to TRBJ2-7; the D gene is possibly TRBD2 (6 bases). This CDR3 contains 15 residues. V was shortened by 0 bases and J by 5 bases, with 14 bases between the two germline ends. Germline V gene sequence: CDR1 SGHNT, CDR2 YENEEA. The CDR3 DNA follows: TGTGCCAGCAGCTTAGAGACTAGTCCCTTGCACGAGCAGTACTTC. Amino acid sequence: CASSLETSPLHEQYF.

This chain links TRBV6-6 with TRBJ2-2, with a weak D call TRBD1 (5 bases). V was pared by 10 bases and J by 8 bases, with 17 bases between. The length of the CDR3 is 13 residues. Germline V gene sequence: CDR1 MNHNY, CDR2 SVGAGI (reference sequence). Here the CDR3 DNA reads TGTGCCACTACGACAGACCCTAGGGGGGAGCTGTTTTTT. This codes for CATTTDPRGELFF.

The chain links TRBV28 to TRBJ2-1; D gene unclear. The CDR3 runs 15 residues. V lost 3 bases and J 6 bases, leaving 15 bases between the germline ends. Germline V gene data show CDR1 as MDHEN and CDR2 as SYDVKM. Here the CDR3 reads CASSLAQTQPNEQFF. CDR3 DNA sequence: TGTGCCAGCAGTTTGGCCCAGACTCAACCCAATGAGCAGTTCTTC.

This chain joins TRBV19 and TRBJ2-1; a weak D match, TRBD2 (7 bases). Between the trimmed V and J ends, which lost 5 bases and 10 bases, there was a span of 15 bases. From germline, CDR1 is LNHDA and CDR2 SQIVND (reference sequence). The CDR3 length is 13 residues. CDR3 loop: CASSVGGQEEQFF. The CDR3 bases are TGTGCCAGTAGTGTGGGGGGGCAAGAAGAGCAGTTCTTC.

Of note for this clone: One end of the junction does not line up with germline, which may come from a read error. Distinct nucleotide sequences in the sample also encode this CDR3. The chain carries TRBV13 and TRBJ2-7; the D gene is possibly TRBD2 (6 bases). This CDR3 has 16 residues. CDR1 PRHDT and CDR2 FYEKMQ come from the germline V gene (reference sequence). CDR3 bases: TGCGCCAGCAGCTTTTTTATTTCGACTAGTCCCCACGAGCAGTACTTC. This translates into CASSFFISTSPHEQYF.

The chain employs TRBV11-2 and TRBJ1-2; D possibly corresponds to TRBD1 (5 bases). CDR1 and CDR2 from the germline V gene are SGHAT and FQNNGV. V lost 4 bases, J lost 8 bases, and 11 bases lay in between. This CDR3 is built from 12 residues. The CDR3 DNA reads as TGTGCCAGCAGCTCGCTCCAGGGAGGCTACACCTTC. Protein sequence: CASSSLQGGYTF.

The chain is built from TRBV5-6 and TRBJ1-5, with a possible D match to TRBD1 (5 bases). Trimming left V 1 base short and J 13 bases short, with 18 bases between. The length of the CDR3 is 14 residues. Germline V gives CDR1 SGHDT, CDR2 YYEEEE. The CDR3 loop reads CASSLRAGQGRQHF. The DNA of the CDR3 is TGTGCCAGCAGCTTGAGGGCGGGGCAGGGAAGGCAGCATTTT.

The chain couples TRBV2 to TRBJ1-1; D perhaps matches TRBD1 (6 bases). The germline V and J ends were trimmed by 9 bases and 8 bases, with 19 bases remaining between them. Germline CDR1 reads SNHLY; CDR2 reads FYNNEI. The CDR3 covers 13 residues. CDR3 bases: TGTGCCAGTAACCCAACAGGGATTAGGGAAGCTTTCTTT. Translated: CASNPTGIREAFF.

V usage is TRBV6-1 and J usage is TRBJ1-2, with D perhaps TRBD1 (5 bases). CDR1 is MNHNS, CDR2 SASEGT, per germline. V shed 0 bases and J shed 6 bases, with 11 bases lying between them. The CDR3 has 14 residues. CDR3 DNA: TGTGCCAGCAGTGAAGCGGCAGGGCGTGATGGCTACACCTTC. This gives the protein CASSEAAGRDGYTF.

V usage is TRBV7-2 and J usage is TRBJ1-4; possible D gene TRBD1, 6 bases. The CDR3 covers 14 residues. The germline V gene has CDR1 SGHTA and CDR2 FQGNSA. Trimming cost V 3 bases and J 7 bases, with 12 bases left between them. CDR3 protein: CASSFTGIGEKLFF. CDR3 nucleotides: TGTGCCAGCAGCTTTACAGGGATTGGTGAAAAACTGTTTTTT.

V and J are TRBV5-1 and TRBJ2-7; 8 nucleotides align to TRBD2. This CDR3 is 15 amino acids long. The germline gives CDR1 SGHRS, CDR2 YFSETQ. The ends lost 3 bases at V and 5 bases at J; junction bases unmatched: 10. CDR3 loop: CASSSAGTSGDEQYF. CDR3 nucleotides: TGCGCCAGCAGCTCCGCCGGGACTAGTGGCGACGAGCAGTACTTC.

CDR3 amino acids: CASSARGGLNPYEQYF. The DNA of the CDR3 is TGTGCCAGCAGCGCGCGGGGGGGACTGAATCCCTACGAGCAGTACTTC. The chain uses TRBV5-8 and TRBJ2-7; TRBD2 matches at 9 bases. CDR1 and CDR2 (germline): SGHTS, YDEGEE. V dropped 4 bases and J dropped 2; count of bases not matched to a gene: 10. There are 16 residues in the CDR3.

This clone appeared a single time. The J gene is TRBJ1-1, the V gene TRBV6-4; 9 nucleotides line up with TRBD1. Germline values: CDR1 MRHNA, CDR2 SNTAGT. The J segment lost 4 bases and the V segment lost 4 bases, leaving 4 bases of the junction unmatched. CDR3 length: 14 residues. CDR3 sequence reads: CASSAGTGLTEAFF. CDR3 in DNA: TGTGCCAGCAGTGCTGGGACAGGGCTCACTGAAGCTTTCTTT.

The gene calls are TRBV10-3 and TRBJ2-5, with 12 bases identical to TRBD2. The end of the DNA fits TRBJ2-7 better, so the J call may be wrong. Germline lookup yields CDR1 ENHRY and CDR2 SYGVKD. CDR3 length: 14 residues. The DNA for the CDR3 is TGTGCCATCGCCACTAGCGGGAGGACCTACGAGCAGTACTTC. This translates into CAIATSGRTYEQYF.

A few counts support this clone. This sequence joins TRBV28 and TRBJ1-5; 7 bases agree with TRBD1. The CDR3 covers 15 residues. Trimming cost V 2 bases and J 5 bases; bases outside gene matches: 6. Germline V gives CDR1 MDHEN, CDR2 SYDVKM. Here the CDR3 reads CASSLGGQLHQPQHF. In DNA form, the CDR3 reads TGTGCCAGCAGTTTAGGGGGACAGCTTCATCAGCCCCAGCATTTT. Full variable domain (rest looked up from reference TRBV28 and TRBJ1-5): DVKVTQSSRYLVKRTGEKVFLECVQDMDHENMFWYRQDPGLGLRLIYFSYDVKMKEKGDIPEGYSVSREKKERFSLILESASTNQTSMYLCASSLGGQLHQPQHFGDGTRLSIL.

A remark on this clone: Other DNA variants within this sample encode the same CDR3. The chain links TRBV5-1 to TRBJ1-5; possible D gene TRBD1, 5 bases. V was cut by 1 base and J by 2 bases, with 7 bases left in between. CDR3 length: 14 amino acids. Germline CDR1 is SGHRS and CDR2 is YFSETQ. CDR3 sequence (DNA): TGCGCCAGCAGCTTGCAGGGTGGCAATCAGCCCCAGCATTTT. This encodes CASSLQGGNQPQHF.

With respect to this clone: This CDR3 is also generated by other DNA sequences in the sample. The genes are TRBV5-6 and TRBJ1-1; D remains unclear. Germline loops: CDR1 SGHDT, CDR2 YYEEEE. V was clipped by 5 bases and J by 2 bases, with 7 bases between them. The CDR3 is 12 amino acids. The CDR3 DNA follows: TGTGCCAGCAGTCCCGGTAACACTGAAGCTTTCTTT. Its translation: CASSPGNTEAFF.

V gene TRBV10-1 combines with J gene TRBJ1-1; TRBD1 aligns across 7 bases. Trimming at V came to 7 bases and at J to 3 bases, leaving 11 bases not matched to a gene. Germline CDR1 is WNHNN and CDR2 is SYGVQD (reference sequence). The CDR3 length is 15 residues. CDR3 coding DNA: TGCGCCAGCAAGATTTCTAGACAGGGTTACACTGAAGCTTTCTTT. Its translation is CASKISRQGYTEAFF.

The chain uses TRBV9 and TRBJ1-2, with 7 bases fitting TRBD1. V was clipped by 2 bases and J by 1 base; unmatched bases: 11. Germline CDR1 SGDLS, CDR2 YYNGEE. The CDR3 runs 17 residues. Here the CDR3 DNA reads TGTGCCAGCAGCGTCACAGGGGTCAGCTATATTAACTATGGCTACACCTTC. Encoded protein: CASSVTGVSYINYGYTF.

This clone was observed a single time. CDR3 region: CASSQTSVGEDTQYF. CDR3 bases: TGCGCCAGCAGCCAGACTAGTGTCGGGGAGGATACGCAGTATTTT. The rearrangement links TRBV4-1 to TRBJ2-3; D perhaps matches TRBD2 (6 bases). CDR3 size: 15 residues. CDR1 MGHRA and CDR2 YSYEKL come from the germline V gene. The V end was cut by 3 bases, the J end by 6 bases, with 16 bases between.

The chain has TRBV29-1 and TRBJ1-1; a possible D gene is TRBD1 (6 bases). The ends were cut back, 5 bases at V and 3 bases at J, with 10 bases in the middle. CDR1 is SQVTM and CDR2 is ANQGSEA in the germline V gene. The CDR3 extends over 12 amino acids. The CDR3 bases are TGCAGCGTTAAGGGGGAATACACTGAAGCTTTCTTT. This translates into CSVKGEYTEAFF.